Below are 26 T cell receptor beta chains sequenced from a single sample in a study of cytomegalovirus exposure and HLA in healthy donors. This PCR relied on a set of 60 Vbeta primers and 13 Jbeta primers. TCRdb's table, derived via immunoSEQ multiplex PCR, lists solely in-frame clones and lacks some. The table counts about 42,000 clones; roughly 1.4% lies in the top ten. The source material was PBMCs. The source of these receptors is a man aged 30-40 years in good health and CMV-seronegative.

The CDR3 region is CASSLEGRGNQPQHF. The CDR3 DNA reads as TGTGCCAGCAGCTTAGAGGGCAGGGGCAATCAGCCCCAGCATTTT. The chain joins TRBV7-9 to TRBJ1-5, with D possibly TRBD1 on 5 matching bases. The V end lost 1 base, the J end lost 2 bases, and 9 bases lay between the germline ends. CDR1 is SEHNR, CDR2 FQNEAQ, per germline (reference sequence). The CDR3 has 15 residues.

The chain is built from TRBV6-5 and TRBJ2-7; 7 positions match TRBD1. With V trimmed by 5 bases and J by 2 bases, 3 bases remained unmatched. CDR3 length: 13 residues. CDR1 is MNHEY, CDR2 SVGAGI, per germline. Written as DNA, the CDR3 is TGTGCCAGCAGTCGAGGACAGGCCTACGAGCAGTACTTC. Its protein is CASSRGQAYEQYF.

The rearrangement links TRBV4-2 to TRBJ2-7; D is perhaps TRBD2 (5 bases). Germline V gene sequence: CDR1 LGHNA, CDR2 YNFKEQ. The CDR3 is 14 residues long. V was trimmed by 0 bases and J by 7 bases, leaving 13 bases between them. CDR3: CASSQDPASGEQYF. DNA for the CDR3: TGTGCCAGCAGCCAAGATCCAGCCTCGGGGGAGCAGTACTTC.

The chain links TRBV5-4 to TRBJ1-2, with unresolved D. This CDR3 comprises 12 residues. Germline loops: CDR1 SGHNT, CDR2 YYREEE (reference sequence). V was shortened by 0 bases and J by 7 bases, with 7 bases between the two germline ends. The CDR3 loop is CASSLGPRGYTF. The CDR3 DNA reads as TGTGCCAGCAGCTTGGGTCCCCGTGGCTACACCTTC.

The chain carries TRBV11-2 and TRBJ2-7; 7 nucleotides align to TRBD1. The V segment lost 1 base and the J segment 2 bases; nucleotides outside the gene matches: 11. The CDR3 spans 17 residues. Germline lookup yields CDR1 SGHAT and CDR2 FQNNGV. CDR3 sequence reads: CASSLVKGTRGTYEQYF. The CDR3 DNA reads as TGTGCCAGCAGCTTAGTCAAAGGGACCAGGGGGACCTACGAGCAGTACTTC.

CDR3 region: CASTGGTGELFF. CDR3 bases: TGTGCCAGCACAGGGGGAACCGGGGAGCTGTTTTTT. This chain joins TRBV27 and TRBJ2-2; 7 bases fit TRBD1. Trimming cost V 7 bases and J 5 bases; bases outside gene matches: 1. The CDR3 is 12 amino acids. The germline gives CDR1 MNHEY, CDR2 SMNVEV (reference sequence).

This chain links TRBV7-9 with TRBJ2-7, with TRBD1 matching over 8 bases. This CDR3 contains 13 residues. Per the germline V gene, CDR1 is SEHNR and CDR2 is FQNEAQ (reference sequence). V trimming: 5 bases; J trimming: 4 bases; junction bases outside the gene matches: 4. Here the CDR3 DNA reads TGTGCCAGCAGCCCGAGGGACAGGTACGAGCAGTACTTC. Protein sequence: CASSPRDRYEQYF. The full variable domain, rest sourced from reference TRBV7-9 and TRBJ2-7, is DTGVSQNPRHKITKRGQNVTFRCDPISEHNRLYWYRQTLGQGPEFLTYFQNEAQLEKSRLLSDRFSAERPKGSFSTLEIQRTEQGDSAMYLCASSPRDRYEQYFGPGTRLTVT.

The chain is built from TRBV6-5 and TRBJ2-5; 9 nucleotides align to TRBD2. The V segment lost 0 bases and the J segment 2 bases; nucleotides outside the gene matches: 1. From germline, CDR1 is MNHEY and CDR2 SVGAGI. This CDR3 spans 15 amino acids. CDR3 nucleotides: TGTGCCAGCAGTTACTCAGGACTAGCGCAAGAGACCCAGTACTTC. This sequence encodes CASSYSGLAQETQYF.

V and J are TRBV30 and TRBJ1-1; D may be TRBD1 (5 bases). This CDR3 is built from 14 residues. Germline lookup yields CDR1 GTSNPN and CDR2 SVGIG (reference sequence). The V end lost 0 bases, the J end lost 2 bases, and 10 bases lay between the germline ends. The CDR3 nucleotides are TGTGCCTGGAGTGTCTGGGGGGTTAACACTGAAGCTTTCTTT. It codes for CAWSVWGVNTEAFF. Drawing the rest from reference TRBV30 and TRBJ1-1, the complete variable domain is SQTIHQWPATLVQPVGSPLSLECTVEGTSNPNLYWYRQAAGRGLQLLFYSVGIGQISSEVPQNLSASRPQDRQFILSSKKLLLSDSGFYLCAWSVWGVNTEAFFGQGTRLTVV.

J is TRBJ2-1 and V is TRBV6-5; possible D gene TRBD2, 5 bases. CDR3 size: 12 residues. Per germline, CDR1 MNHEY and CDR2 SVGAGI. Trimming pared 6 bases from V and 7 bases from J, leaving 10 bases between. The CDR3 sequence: CASRRELNEQFF. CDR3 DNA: TGTGCCAGCAGGAGGGAGTTAAATGAGCAGTTCTTC.

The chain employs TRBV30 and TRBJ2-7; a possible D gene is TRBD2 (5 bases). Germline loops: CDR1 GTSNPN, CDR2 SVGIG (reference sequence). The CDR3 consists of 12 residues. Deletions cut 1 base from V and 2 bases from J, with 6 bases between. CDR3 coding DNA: TGTGCCTGGAGTGGGGGAGCCTACGAGCAGTACTTC. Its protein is CAWSGGAYEQYF. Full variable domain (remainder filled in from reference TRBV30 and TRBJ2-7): SQTIHQWPATLVQPVGSPLSLECTVEGTSNPNLYWYRQAAGRGLQLLFYSVGIGQISSEVPQNLSASRPQDRQFILSSKKLLLSDSGFYLCAWSGGAYEQYFGPGTRLTVT.

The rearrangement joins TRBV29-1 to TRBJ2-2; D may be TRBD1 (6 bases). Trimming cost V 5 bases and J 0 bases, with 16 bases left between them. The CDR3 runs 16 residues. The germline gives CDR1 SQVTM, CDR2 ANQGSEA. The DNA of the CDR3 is TGCAGCGTTAGGTGGTGGGACAACGCGAACACCGGGGAGCTGTTTTTT. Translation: CSVRWWDNANTGELFF.

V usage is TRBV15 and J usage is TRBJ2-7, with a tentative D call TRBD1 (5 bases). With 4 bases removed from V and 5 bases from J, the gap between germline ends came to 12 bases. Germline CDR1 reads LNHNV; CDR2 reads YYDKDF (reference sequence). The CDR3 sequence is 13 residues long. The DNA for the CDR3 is TGTGCCACCAGCAACTCTGGGGCGCACGAGCAGTACTTC. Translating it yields CATSNSGAHEQYF.

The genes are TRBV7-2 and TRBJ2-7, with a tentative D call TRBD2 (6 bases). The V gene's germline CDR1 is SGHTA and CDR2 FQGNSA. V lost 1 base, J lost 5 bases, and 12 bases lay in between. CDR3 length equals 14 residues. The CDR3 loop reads CASSLEWGLDEQYF. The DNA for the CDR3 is TGTGCCAGCAGCTTAGAATGGGGACTCGACGAGCAGTACTTC. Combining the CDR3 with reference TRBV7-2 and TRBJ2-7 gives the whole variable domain GAGVSQSPSNKVTEKGKDVELRCDPISGHTALYWYRQSLGQGLEFLIYFQGNSAPDKSGLPSDRFSAERTGGSVSTLTIQRTQQEDSAVYLCASSLEWGLDEQYFGPGTRLTVT.

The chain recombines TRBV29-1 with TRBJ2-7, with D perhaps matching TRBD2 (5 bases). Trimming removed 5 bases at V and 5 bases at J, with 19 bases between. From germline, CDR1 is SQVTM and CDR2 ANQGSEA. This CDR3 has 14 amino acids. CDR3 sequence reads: CSVLLAGWNDEQYF. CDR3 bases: TGCAGCGTTCTACTGGCGGGCTGGAACGACGAGCAGTACTTC.

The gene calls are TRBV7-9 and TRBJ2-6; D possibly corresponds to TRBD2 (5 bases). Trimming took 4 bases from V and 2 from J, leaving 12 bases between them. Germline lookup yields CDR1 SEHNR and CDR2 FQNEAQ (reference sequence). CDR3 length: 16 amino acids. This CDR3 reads CASSSLGAPGANVLTF. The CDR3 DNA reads TGTGCCAGCAGCTCATTGGGAGCCCCTGGGGCCAACGTCCTGACTTTC.

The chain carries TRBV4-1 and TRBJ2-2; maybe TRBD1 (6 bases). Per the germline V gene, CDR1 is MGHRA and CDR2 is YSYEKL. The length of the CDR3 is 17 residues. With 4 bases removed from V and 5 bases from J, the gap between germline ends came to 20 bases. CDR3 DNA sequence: TGCGCCAGCAGCCCTGTGTTCCAGGGGTCGGCGACCGGGGAGCTGTTTTTT. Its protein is CASSPVFQGSATGELFF.

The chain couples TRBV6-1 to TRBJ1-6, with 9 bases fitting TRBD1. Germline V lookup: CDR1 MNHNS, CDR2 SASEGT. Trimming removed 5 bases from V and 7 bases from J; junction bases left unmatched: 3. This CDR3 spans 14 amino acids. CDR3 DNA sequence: TGTGCCAGCAGTCGGGACAGGGAGAATTCACCCCTCCACTTT. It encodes CASSRDRENSPLHF.

This chain's CDR3 is CASGDRGGTEAFF. Written as DNA, the CDR3 is TGTGCTAGTGGCGACAGGGGTGGCACTGAAGCTTTCTTT. The chain joins TRBV12-5 to TRBJ1-1, with 8 bases identical to TRBD1. The germline V gene encodes CDR1 LGHNT and CDR2 FRNRAP. The CDR3 consists of 13 residues. With V trimmed by 6 bases and J by 4 bases, 4 bases remained unmatched.

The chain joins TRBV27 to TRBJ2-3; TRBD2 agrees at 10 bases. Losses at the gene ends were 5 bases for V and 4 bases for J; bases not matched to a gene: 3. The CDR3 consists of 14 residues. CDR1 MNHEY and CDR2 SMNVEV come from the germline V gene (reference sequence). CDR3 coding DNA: TGTGCCAGCAGTCTAGCGGGAGTAGCAGATACGCAGTATTTT. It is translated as CASSLAGVADTQYF.

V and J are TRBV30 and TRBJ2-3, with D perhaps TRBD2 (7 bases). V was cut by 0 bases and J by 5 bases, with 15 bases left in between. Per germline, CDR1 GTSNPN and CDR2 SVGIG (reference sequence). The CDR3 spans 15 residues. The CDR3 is CAWSVLGGQGDTQYF. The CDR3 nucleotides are TGTGCCTGGAGTGTACTGGGGGGGCAGGGAGATACGCAGTATTTT.

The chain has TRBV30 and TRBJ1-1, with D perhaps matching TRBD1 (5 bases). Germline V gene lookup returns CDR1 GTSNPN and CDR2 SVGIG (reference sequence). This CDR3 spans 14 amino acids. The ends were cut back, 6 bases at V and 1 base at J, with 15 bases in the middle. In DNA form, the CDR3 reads TGTGCCTGTGTCGCGGGGCGCGGGAACACTGAAGCTTTCTTT. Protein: CACVAGRGNTEAFF.

The CDR3 DNA follows: TGTGCCAGCAGCTTGGCCGGGTCCCCTTCCTACGAGCAGTACTTC. Translated: CASSLAGSPSYEQYF. The chain uses TRBV5-5 and TRBJ2-7; no definite D call. The CDR3 has 15 amino acids. Trimming took off 0 bases at V and 1 base at J, with 11 bases between the two ends. Per the germline V gene, CDR1 is SGHKS and CDR2 is YYEKEE (reference sequence).

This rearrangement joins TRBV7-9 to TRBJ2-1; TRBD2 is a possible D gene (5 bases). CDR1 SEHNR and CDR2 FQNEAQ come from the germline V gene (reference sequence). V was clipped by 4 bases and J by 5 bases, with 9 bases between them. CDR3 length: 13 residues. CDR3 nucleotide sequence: TGTGCCAGCAGCTCCGGACTGGACAATGAGCAGTTCTTC. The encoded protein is CASSSGLDNEQFF. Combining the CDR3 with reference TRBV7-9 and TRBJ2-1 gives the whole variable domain DTGVSQNPRHKITKRGQNVTFRCDPISEHNRLYWYRQTLGQGPEFLTYFQNEAQLEKSRLLSDRFSAERPKGSFSTLEIQRTEQGDSAMYLCASSSGLDNEQFFGPGTRLTVL.

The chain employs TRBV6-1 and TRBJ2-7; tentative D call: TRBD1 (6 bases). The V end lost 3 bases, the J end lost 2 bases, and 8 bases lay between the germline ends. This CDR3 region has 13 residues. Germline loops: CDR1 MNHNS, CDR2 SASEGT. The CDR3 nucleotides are TGTGCCAGCAGTGATTCAGGGGCCTACGAGCAGTACTTC. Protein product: CASSDSGAYEQYF.

The CDR3 sequence: CSVEGARYEFF. The CDR3, as DNA: TGCAGCGTTGAGGGGGCCCGTTACGAGTTCTTC. V is TRBV29-1 and J is TRBJ2-1, with D possibly TRBD1 on 6 matching bases. Trimming took 3 bases from V and 14 from J, leaving 14 bases between them. From germline, CDR1 is SQVTM and CDR2 ANQGSEA. The CDR3 is made up of 11 amino acids.